A single sample is the source of the 20 T cell receptor beta chains below, sequenced in a study of T cell responses to AZD1222 COVID-19 vaccine. This table comes from immunoSEQ multiplex PCR, and its TCRdb copy is limited to in-frame clones, with some not included. The table lists 45,000 to 70,000 clones, 70% to 90% of them singletons. The sample consisted of peripheral blood, taken 28 days after the second AZD1222 dose. All receptors derive from an adult who received the AZD1222 COVID-19 vaccine.

The V gene is TRBV3-1 (or the pseudogene TRBV3-2), the J gene TRBJ1-1, with no clear D. From germline, CDR1 is LGHDT and CDR2 YNNKEL (reference sequence). The CDR3 is 17 amino acids. Trimming stripped 0 bases from V and 1 base from J, with 15 bases between. The CDR3 coding sequence is TGTGCCAGCAGCCAAGATATGGCGTCCCCCTCGAACACTGAAGCTTTCTTT. Protein sequence: CASSQDMASPSNTEAFF.

The chain is built from TRBV24-1 and TRBJ2-4; TRBD1 aligns across 7 bases. CDR1 is KGHDR, CDR2 SFDVKD, per germline. The CDR3 is 14 residues long. Germline trimming cut 6 bases from V and 4 bases from J; bases unmatched to any gene: 5. Here the CDR3 reads CATSPGTDKNIQYF. CDR3 DNA: TGTGCCACCAGTCCCGGGACAGATAAAAACATTCAGTACTTC.

The chain joins TRBV7-2 to TRBJ1-5; the D is unclear. V was shortened by 6 bases and J by 4 bases, with 16 bases between the two germline ends. Germline V gene sequence: CDR1 SGHTA, CDR2 FQGNSA. This CDR3 spans 15 amino acids. The CDR3, as DNA: TGTGCCAGCAGTCCCTCCGGGAGGGCTAATCAGCCCCAGCATTTT. Protein sequence: CASSPSGRANQPQHF.

V usage is TRBV6-1 and J usage is TRBJ1-6; D unclear. V dropped 3 bases and J dropped 9 bases, with 15 bases sitting between them. CDR3 length equals 15 residues. Germline-derived CDR1 and CDR2 are MNHNS and SASEGT. This CDR3 reads CASSDRLGVASPLHF. CDR3 nucleotides: TGTGCCAGCAGTGATCGGTTGGGCGTTGCTTCACCCCTCCACTTT.

This chain links TRBV6-5 with TRBJ1-1; 7 bases are shared with TRBD1. The CDR3 is 14 amino acids. The germline gives CDR1 MNHEY, CDR2 SVGAGI. V gave up 4 bases and J gave up 5 bases; unmatched junction bases: 7. In DNA form, the CDR3 reads TGTGCCAGCAGTTGGGACAGCGTAGAGACTGAAGCTTTCTTT. Its protein is CASSWDSVETEAFF.

This chain uses TRBV7-9 with TRBJ2-2; no reliable D call. Trimming pared 5 bases from V and 1 base from J, leaving 8 bases between. Germline values: CDR1 SEHNR, CDR2 FQNEAQ (reference sequence). The CDR3 loop spans 14 amino acids. The CDR3 reads CASSRIGNTGELFF. The CDR3 DNA reads as TGTGCCAGCAGCCGCATCGGGAACACCGGGGAGCTGTTTTTT.

This sequence joins TRBV5-1 and TRBJ1-1, with unresolved D. Germline V CDR1 and CDR2: SGHRS, YFSETQ. The V and J ends lost 2 bases and 3 bases respectively, with 8 bases between them. This CDR3 is 13 amino acids long. CDR3 residues: CASSFGSDTEAFF. CDR3 in DNA: TGCGCCAGCAGCTTCGGATCCGACACTGAAGCTTTCTTT.

The chain links TRBV6-1 to TRBJ2-3, with unresolved D. Germline values: CDR1 MNHNS, CDR2 SASEGT. Trimming stripped 1 base from V and 4 bases from J, with 15 bases between. This CDR3 region has 16 residues. Here the CDR3 DNA reads TGTGCCAGCAGTGAAGGTGTCGCCCCGGATGCAGATACGCAGTATTTT. It codes for CASSEGVAPDADTQYF.

The chain has TRBV5-1 and TRBJ1-6; D possibly corresponds to TRBD1 (5 bases). Germline V gene data show CDR1 as SGHRS and CDR2 as YFSETQ. V was trimmed by 3 bases and J by 8 bases, leaving 18 bases between them. The CDR3 is 16 residues long. As DNA, the CDR3 is TGCGCCAGCAGCTGGGCCCCTACAGGAGGTGATTCACCCCTCCACTTT. Translating it yields CASSWAPTGGDSPLHF.

The V gene is TRBV6-5, the J gene TRBJ1-1; D gene unclear. Germline-derived CDR1 and CDR2 are MNHEY and SVGAGI. Trimming stripped 2 bases from V and 0 bases from J, with 10 bases between. The CDR3 sequence is 15 residues long. The CDR3 nucleotides are TGTGCCAGCAGTTACGTCCCAGGAATGAACACTGAAGCTTTCTTT. It is translated as CASSYVPGMNTEAFF.

V and J are TRBV7-2 and TRBJ1-1, with 8 bases aligning to TRBD1. CDR3 size: 14 residues. The ends lost 5 bases at V and 4 bases at J; junction bases unmatched: 6. CDR1 and CDR2 (germline): SGHTA, FQGNSA. The CDR3 nucleotides read TGTGCCAGCAGCGGACAGGGACCGGGCACTGAAGCTTTCTTT. It translates to CASSGQGPGTEAFF.

The V and J genes are TRBV7-9 and TRBJ2-5, with 7 bases that match TRBD2. The germline V gene has CDR1 SEHNR and CDR2 FQNEAQ (reference sequence). This CDR3 is built from 15 residues. Trimming at V came to 5 bases and at J to 5 bases, leaving 11 bases not matched to a gene. The CDR3 sequence is CASSGTGLPRETQYF. DNA for the CDR3: TGTGCCAGCAGCGGAACGGGACTACCGAGGGAGACCCAGTACTTC.

V gene TRBV10-3 combines with J gene TRBJ1-5, with 11 bases that match TRBD1. J gave up 6 bases and V 6 bases, and 4 bases lay outside the gene matches. The CDR3 loop spans 14 amino acids. In germline, CDR1 is ENHRY, CDR2 SYGVKD. For the CDR3, the DNA is TGTGCCATCAGAAATGGACAGGGGGCTCAGCCCCAGCATTTT. Translated: CAIRNGQGAQPQHF.

This clone was seen a single time. The gene calls are TRBV27 and TRBJ1-2; D is perhaps TRBD1 (5 bases). Germline assignment: CDR1 MNHEY and CDR2 SMNVEV (reference sequence). With 2 bases removed from V and 2 bases from J, the gap between germline ends came to 9 bases. The CDR3 is 14 amino acids. DNA of the CDR3: TGTGCCAGCAGTTTAACAGGACCGAACTATGGCTACACCTTC. Its translation: CASSLTGPNYGYTF.

This rearrangement joins TRBV19 to TRBJ1-1; 10 nucleotides line up with TRBD1. V gave up 4 bases and J gave up 3 bases; unmatched junction bases: 5. Germline CDR1 is LNHDA and CDR2 is SQIVND (reference sequence). This CDR3 is built from 15 residues. DNA for the CDR3: TGTGCCAGTAGTACGGGACAGGGGATGGACACTGAAGCTTTCTTT. Encoded protein: CASSTGQGMDTEAFF.

Note on this clone: A read error may produce the germline difference seen at one junction end. This sequence joins TRBV3-1 (or the pseudogene TRBV3-2) and TRBJ2-1; D remains unclear. The length of the CDR3 is 16 residues. Germline-derived CDR1 and CDR2 are LGHDT and YNNKEL (reference sequence). CDR3 DNA sequence: TGTGCCAGCAGCCAAGACTCTCGTGCCTCCCACAATGAGCAGTTCTTC. Its protein product is CASSQDSRASHNEQFF.

J is TRBJ2-2 and V is TRBV7-9; perhaps TRBD2 as D (5 bases). The germline V gene has CDR1 SEHNR and CDR2 FQNEAQ (reference sequence). Between the trimmed V and J ends, which lost 8 bases and 2 bases, there was a span of 18 bases. CDR3 size: 16 residues. The CDR3 here is CASSGPRGTNTGELFF. As DNA, the CDR3 is TGTGCCAGCTCAGGACCCCGGGGAACCAACACCGGGGAGCTGTTTTTT.

The V call is TRBV15, the J call TRBJ1-2; the D gene is possibly TRBD1 (5 bases). The CDR3 is made up of 13 amino acids. The ends were cut back, 2 bases at V and 3 bases at J, with 7 bases in the middle. The germline V gene encodes CDR1 LNHNV and CDR2 YYDKDF (reference sequence). The CDR3 DNA reads as TGTGCCACCAGCAGATTACAGGACTATGGCTACACCTTC. It translates to CATSRLQDYGYTF. Full variable domain (outside the CDR3, taken from reference TRBV15 and TRBJ1-2): DAMVIQNPRYQVTQFGKPVTLSCSQTLNHNVMYWYQQKSSQAPKLLFHYYDKDFNNEADTPDNFQSRRPNTSFCFLDIRSPGLGDTAMYLCATSRLQDYGYTFGSGTRLTVV.

V usage is TRBV11-2 and J usage is TRBJ2-3; the match to TRBD2 covers 9 bases. This CDR3 has 12 amino acids. Germline V gives CDR1 SGHAT, CDR2 FQNNGV. V was clipped by 6 bases and J by 12 bases; unmatched bases: 7. Here the CDR3 DNA reads TGTGCCAGCAGATATAGCGGGGGCGTTCAGTATTTT. This sequence encodes CASRYSGGVQYF. Combining the CDR3 with reference TRBV11-2 and TRBJ2-3 gives the whole variable domain EAGVAQSPRYKIIEKRQSVAFWCNPISGHATLYWYQQILGQGPKLLIQFQNNGVVDDSQLPKDRFSAERLKGVDSTLKIQPAKLEDSAVYLCASRYSGGVQYFGPGTRLTVL.

The V and J genes are TRBV11-2 and TRBJ1-1; D possibly corresponds to TRBD1 (5 bases). V lost 5 bases and J 0 bases, leaving 16 bases between the germline ends. The CDR3 loop spans 16 amino acids. Germline CDR1 SGHAT, CDR2 FQNNGV. CDR3 loop: CASSLEGGAVNTEAFF. The DNA of the CDR3 is TGTGCCAGCAGCCTTGAGGGTGGGGCAGTGAACACTGAAGCTTTCTTT.